The 8 T cell receptor beta chains below come from one sample, sequenced in a study of T cell responses to AZD1222 COVID-19 vaccine (dated by TCRdb to about 2021). The sample's time point label is to be understood as: baseline before first vaccination. Library preparation employed the immunoSEQ multiplex PCR assay. TCRdb holds this immuneACCESS table with in-frame rearrangements only. Some clones are missing; in checked studies, unresolved V genes explain under half, and the rest has no known cause. The sample records 180,000 or so clones, 94% of which are singletons. The ten largest clones add up to around 0.66% of the sample. The sample was peripheral blood, taken on day 0 of AZD1222 vaccination. The receptor set was obtained from an adult in good health.

V usage is TRBV19 and J usage is TRBJ2-2; 12 nucleotides agree with TRBD2. The CDR3 contains 16 residues. V lost 8 bases, J lost 5 bases, and 9 bases stayed unmatched. Germline V gene sequence: CDR1 LNHDA, CDR2 SQIVND (reference sequence). The CDR3 loop reads CASGALAGGGTGELFF. CDR3 in DNA: TGTGCCAGTGGCGCACTAGCGGGAGGTGGTACCGGGGAGCTGTTTTTT.

The chain employs TRBV5-1 and TRBJ1-4; D not certain. This CDR3 contains 13 residues. From germline, CDR1 is SGHRS and CDR2 YFSETQ. V dropped 5 bases and J dropped 5 bases, with 10 bases sitting between them. The CDR3 region is CASRRVGNEKLFF. CDR3 in DNA: TGCGCCAGCAGAAGGGTCGGAAATGAAAAACTGTTTTTT.

The chain couples TRBV2 to TRBJ1-2, with 7 bases aligning to TRBD1. Germline V lookup: CDR1 SNHLY, CDR2 FYNNEI. The trim removed 6 bases at V and 2 bases at J, leaving 15 bases unmatched. The CDR3 is 17 amino acids. The CDR3 bases are TGTGCCAGCAGCCTGGAGACGGCAGGGGGTTTCAACTATGGCTACACCTTC. Translating it yields CASSLETAGGFNYGYTF.

This clone was seen a single time. The chain joins TRBV5-1 to TRBJ2-1; TRBD2 might be the D (5 bases). The germline gives CDR1 SGHRS, CDR2 YFSETQ. This CDR3 spans 15 amino acids. Between the trimmed V and J ends, which lost 2 bases and 5 bases, there was a span of 14 bases. In nucleotides, the CDR3 is TGCGCCAGCAGCTTCTTAGCGCGGGCCGACAATGAGCAGTTCTTC. It codes for CASSFLARADNEQFF. Full variable domain (rest looked up from reference TRBV5-1 and TRBJ2-1): KAGVTQTPRYLIKTRGQQVTLSCSPISGHRSVSWYQQTPGQGLQFLFEYFSETQRNKGNFPGRFSGRQFSNSRSEMNVSTLELGDSALYLCASSFLARADNEQFFGPGTRLTVL.

The V and J genes are TRBV5-5 and TRBJ1-5; a weak D match, TRBD1 (6 bases). The CDR3 loop spans 14 amino acids. V was shortened by 0 bases and J by 6 bases, with 10 bases between the two germline ends. The germline V gene encodes CDR1 SGHKS and CDR2 YYEKEE (reference sequence). The CDR3 here is CASSLEGGVQPQHF. CDR3 sequence (DNA): TGTGCCAGCAGCTTGGAAGGGGGAGTTCAGCCCCAGCATTTT.

The chain employs TRBV5-1 and TRBJ1-1; D is perhaps TRBD1 (6 bases). Germline values: CDR1 SGHRS, CDR2 YFSETQ. This CDR3 spans 16 amino acids. V lost 1 base to trimming and J lost 3 bases, with 16 bases between them. In DNA, the CDR3 is TGCGCCAGCAGCTTGAAGGGGGACAAGTGGGACACTGAAGCTTTCTTT. Its protein is CASSLKGDKWDTEAFF.

The rearrangement joins TRBV28 to TRBJ1-1; D is unclear. CDR1 MDHEN and CDR2 SYDVKM come from the germline V gene. The CDR3 consists of 11 residues. Trimming took off 8 bases at V and 4 bases at J, with 8 bases between the two ends. CDR3 coding DNA: TGTGCCAGCGGCGGATTCACTGAAGCTTTCTTT. The encoded protein is CASGGFTEAFF.

DNA for the CDR3: TGCAGCGTTGGACAGGGAAGCAATCAGCCCCAGCATTTT. Protein: CSVGQGSNQPQHF. The V gene is TRBV29-1, the J gene TRBJ1-5, with 7 bases aligning to TRBD1. Germline V gene lookup returns CDR1 SQVTM and CDR2 ANQGSEA. The J segment lost 1 base and the V segment lost 4 bases, leaving 1 base of the junction unmatched. This CDR3 has 13 amino acids.